This T cell receptor beta chain was recorded in a study of CD8+CD57+ T cells in acquired aplastic anemia. Study summary: Sorted cells (CD4+ and CD8+) yielded DNA amounts that averaged approximately 2.9 ug. Study results and caveats: There were over 25 CD8+ CDR3 sequences that occurred in both patients and controls.

Details on this clonotype: Its antigen is not identified.

Genomic DNA served as template for TCR beta VDJ and CDR3 profiling. TCRdb reanalysed the reads using MiXCR and keeps one entry per CDR3 protein. There are around 120,000 distinct CDR3 sequences in the sample; almost 40% occur only once, and 2.6% lies in the top ten. Germline CDR1 LGHDT, CDR2 YNNKEL (reference sequence). This CDR3 contains 17 residues. V gave up 0 bases and J gave up 7 bases; unmatched junction bases: 11. Whoever was chosen for sequencing had shown CD8+CD57+ cell expansion by flow cytometry. When blood sampling took place, the patients had received no therapy. Sequenced: sorted CD4+, CD8+, or CD8+CD57+ T cells (not recorded which) from PBMCs. The chain carries TRBV3-1 and TRBJ2-7, with 11 nucleotides matching TRBD2. This TCR was sampled from a human donor with aplastic anemia. The CDR3 loop reads CASSQESLAGGGDEQYF. CDR3 bases: TGTGCCAGCAGCCAAGAGTCCCTAGCGGGGGGAGGGGATGAGCAGTACTTC.